The 13 T cell receptor beta chains reported below all come from one sample, sequenced in a study of cytomegalovirus exposure and HLA in healthy donors. PCR employed 60 Vbeta and 13 Jbeta primers. TCRdb keeps only in-frame clones here, not all; method: immunoSEQ multiplex PCR. The sample contains about 150,000 clones, 60% to 85% of which appear only once. Sequencing input: PBMCs. These receptors all stem from a man aged 40-55 years in good health and CMV-seropositive.

The rearrangement uses TRBV7-6 and TRBJ2-2, with a weak D call TRBD2 (6 bases). The CDR3 is made up of 15 amino acids. V lost 3 bases to trimming and J lost 0 bases, with 8 bases between them. Germline V CDR1 and CDR2: SGHVS, FNYEAQ. For the CDR3, the DNA is TGTGCCAGCAGCTTGCGGGATGCGAACACCGGGGAGCTGTTTTTT. Translating it yields CASSLRDANTGELFF.

The genes are TRBV21-1 and TRBJ1-2; the table assigns TRBD1, which was not confirmed against the DNA. TRBV21-1 is flagged as a pseudogene. The CDR3 has 18 residues. CDR3 sequence (DNA): TGTGCCAGCAGCAAAGCGCTAGCCGCGACAGGGAATAACTATGGCTACACCTTC. This translates into CASSKALAATGNNYGYTF.

DNA of the CDR3: TGTGCCAGCAGCTCAGGGTTCGCACCTCAAGAGACCCAGTACTTC. Encoded protein: CASSSGFAPQETQYF. The V call is TRBV9, the J call TRBJ2-5, with D possibly TRBD1 on 5 matching bases. Per the germline V gene, CDR1 is SGDLS and CDR2 is YYNGEE. This CDR3 has 15 amino acids. Trimming cost V 4 bases and J 2 bases, with 15 bases left between them.

The genes are TRBV29-1 and TRBJ2-5, with D possibly matching TRBD1 (8 bases). This CDR3 is 16 amino acids long. Trimming stripped 0 bases from V and 5 bases from J, with 19 bases between. Germline-derived CDR1 and CDR2 are SQVTM and ANQGSEA. CDR3 in DNA: TGCAGCGTTGAAGACACAGGGGGGGGGTTTCAGGAGACCCAGTACTTC. This sequence encodes CSVEDTGGGFQETQYF. Filled out from reference TRBV29-1 and TRBJ2-5, the complete variable domain reads SAVISQKPSRDICQRGTSLTIQCQVDSQVTMMFWYRQQPGQSLTLIATANQGSEATYESGFVIDKFPISRPNLTFSTLTVSNMSPEDSSIYLCSVEDTGGGFQETQYFGPGTRLLVL.

The chain employs TRBV6-4 and TRBJ2-2; D gene uncertain. The CDR3 is 14 residues long. Looked up from germline, CDR1 is MRHNA and CDR2 is SNTAGT. The germline V and J ends were trimmed by 5 bases and 2 bases, with 9 bases remaining between them. In DNA form, the CDR3 reads TGTGCCAGCAGTCTGGGCCCAAACACCGGGGAGCTGTTTTTT. Its protein product is CASSLGPNTGELFF.

About this clone itself: Other DNA sequences from this sample encode an identical CDR3 as well. V usage is TRBV18 and J usage is TRBJ2-2; a weak D match, TRBD1 (5 bases). The CDR3 extends over 14 amino acids. CDR1 is KGHSH and CDR2 is LQKENI in the germline V gene. Trimming shortened V by 3 bases and J by 6 bases, and 11 bases separated the two germline ends. The chain's CDR3 is CASSPPGLAGELFF. As DNA, the CDR3 is TGTGCCAGCTCACCTCCAGGGTTAGCCGGGGAGCTGTTTTTT.

CDR3: CASSMRPLHEQYF. The CDR3 region has the DNA TGTGCCAGTAGTATGCGTCCACTACACGAGCAGTACTTC. V and J are TRBV19 and TRBJ2-7; D remains unclear. The CDR3 is made up of 13 amino acids. Trimming removed 3 bases from V and 5 bases from J, with 11 bases in between. Germline CDR1 LNHDA, CDR2 SQIVND (reference sequence).

The gene calls are TRBV28 and TRBJ2-7, with TRBD2 matching 12 bases. CDR1 is MDHEN and CDR2 is SYDVKM in the germline V gene. The CDR3 is made up of 16 amino acids. J was trimmed by 3 bases and V by 3 bases; bases with no gene match: 6. CDR3 sequence reads: CASSFPRTSGIYEQYF. CDR3 nucleotides: TGTGCCAGCAGTTTCCCTCGGACTAGCGGGATCTACGAGCAGTACTTC.

This rearrangement joins TRBV9 to TRBJ2-7; weak D call: TRBD1 (5 bases). The CDR3 covers 14 residues. Trimming removed 0 bases from V and 5 bases from J, with 12 bases in between. The germline V gene encodes CDR1 SGDLS and CDR2 YYNGEE. The CDR3 DNA is TGTGCCAGCAGCGTAGACCCCCAACAGGACGAGCAGTACTTC. Translating gives CASSVDPQQDEQYF.

This clone came up a few times. V gene TRBV27 combines with J gene TRBJ1-6, with 9 positions matching TRBD1. Germline CDR1 reads MNHEY; CDR2 reads SMNVEV (reference sequence). Trimming removed 1 base from V and 10 bases from J; junction bases left unmatched: 5. CDR3 size: 15 residues. The CDR3 spells CASSLYRGLSSPLHF. The CDR3 nucleotides read TGTGCCAGCAGTTTATACAGGGGGCTAAGCTCACCCCTCCACTTT.

The rearrangement uses TRBV11-1 and TRBJ2-3; 8 bases line up with TRBD2. Germline V gene lookup returns CDR1 SGHAT and CDR2 FQDESV (reference sequence). This CDR3 has 17 amino acids. Trimming removed 2 bases from V and 0 bases from J; junction bases left unmatched: 7. CDR3 region: CASSLRSSGSSTDTQYF. The CDR3 DNA is TGTGCCAGCAGCTTACGGTCTAGCGGGTCTAGCACAGATACGCAGTATTTT.

The chain carries TRBV5-4 and TRBJ2-7; D uncertain. This CDR3 has 14 residues. CDR1 and CDR2 from the germline V gene are SGHNT and YYREEE (reference sequence). V gave up 1 base and J gave up 5 bases, with 13 bases separating them. In nucleotides, the CDR3 is TGTGCCAGCAGCTTGAAACAGAATTTCAACGAGCAGTACTTC. Residues: CASSLKQNFNEQYF. Combining the CDR3 with reference TRBV5-4 and TRBJ2-7 gives the whole variable domain ETGVTQSPTHLIKTRGQQVTLRCSSQSGHNTVSWYQQALGQGPQFIFQYYREEENGRGNFPPRFSGLQFPNYSSELNVNALELDDSALYLCASSLKQNFNEQYFGPGTRLTVT.

The J gene is TRBJ2-1, the V gene TRBV20-1; no clear D. The CDR3 loop spans 11 amino acids. CDR1 DFQATT and CDR2 SNEGSKA come from the germline V gene (reference sequence). The V and J ends lost 0 bases and 7 bases respectively, with 4 bases between them. The DNA for the CDR3 is TGCAGTGCTAGAGATCCGAATGAGCAGTTCTTC. Its translation is CSARDPNEQFF.